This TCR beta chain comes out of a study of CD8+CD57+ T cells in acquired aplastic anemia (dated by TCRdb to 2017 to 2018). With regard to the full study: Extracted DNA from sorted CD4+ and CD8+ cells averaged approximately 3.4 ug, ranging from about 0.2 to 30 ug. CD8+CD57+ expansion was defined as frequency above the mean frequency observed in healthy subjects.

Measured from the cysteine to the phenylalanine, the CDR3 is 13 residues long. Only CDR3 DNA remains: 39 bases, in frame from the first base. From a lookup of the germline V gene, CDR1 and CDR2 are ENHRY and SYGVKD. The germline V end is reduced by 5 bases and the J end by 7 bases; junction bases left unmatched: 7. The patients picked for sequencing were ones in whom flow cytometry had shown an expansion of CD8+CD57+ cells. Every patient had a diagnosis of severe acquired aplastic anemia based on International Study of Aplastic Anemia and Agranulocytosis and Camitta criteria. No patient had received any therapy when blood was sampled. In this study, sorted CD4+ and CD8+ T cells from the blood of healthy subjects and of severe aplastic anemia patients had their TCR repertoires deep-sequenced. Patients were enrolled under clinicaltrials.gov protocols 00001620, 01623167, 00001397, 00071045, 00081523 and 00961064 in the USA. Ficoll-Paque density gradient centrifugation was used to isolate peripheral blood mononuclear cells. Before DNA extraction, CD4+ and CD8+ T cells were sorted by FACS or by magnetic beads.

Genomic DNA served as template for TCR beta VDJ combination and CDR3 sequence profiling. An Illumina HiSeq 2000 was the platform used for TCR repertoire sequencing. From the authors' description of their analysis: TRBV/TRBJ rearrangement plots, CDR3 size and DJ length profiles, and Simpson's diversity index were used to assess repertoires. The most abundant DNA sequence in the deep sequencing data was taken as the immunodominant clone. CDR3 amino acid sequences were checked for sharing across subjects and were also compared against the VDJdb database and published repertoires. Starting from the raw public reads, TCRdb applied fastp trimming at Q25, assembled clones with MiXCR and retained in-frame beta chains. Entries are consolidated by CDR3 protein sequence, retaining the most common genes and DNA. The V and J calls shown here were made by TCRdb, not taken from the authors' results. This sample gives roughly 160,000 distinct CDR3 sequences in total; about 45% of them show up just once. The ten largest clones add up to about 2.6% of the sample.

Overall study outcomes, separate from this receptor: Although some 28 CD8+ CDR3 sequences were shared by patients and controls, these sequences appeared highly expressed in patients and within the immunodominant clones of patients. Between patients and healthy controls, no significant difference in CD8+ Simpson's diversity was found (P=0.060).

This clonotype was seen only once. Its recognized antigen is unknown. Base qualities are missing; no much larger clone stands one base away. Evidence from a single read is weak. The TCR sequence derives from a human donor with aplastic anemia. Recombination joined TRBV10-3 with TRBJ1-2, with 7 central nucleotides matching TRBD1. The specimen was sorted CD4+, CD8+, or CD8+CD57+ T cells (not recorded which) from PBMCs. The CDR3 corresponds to CAISSGTESGYTF. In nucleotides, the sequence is TGTGCCATCAGTTCCGGGACAGAGTCTGGCTACACCTTC.